The rows below give T cell receptor beta chains drawn from one sample of a study of T cell responses to AZD1222 COVID-19 vaccine. Profiled with immunoSEQ multiplex PCR; TCRdb holds only in-frame clones, not every one. This sample has around 85,000 clones, with 70% to 90% found just once. Sample: peripheral blood, taken on day 0 of AZD1222 vaccination. The origin of the receptors is an adult in good health. The CDR3 runs from the conserved cysteine through the conserved F or W. D genes are given only for firm matches. A row's size may be missing; if present it is once, few, many or a size class.

J: TRBJ2-2; D: TRBD2; size: .; V: TRBV9; CDR3: CASSTSGGPLGELFF; DNA: TGTGCCAGCTCAACTAGCGGTGGTCCCCTCGGGGAGCTGTTTTTT
J: TRBJ1-5; D: .; size: .; V: TRBV27; CDR3: CASSSRGHQPQHF; DNA: TGTGCCAGCAGTTCCCGGGGGCATCAGCCCCAGCATTTT
J: TRBJ1-1; D: .; size: .; V: TRBV6-5; CDR3: CASTDGYGSKEAFF; DNA: TGTGCCAGCACCGACGGGTACGGATCCAAAGAAGCTTTCTTT
J: TRBJ1-2; D: .; size: .; V: TRBV29-1; CDR3: CSATRGDYGYTF; DNA: TGCAGCGCAACAAGGGGAGACTATGGCTACACCTTC
J: TRBJ2-5; D: .; size: .; V: TRBV29-1; CDR3: CSVDDNKETQYF; DNA: TGCAGCGTTGACGACAACAAAGAGACCCAGTACTTC
J: TRBJ1-4; D: .; size: .; V: TRBV6-2/TRBV6-3; CDR3: CASSYSTFADPLFF; DNA: TGTGCCAGCAGTTACTCGACGTTCGCCGATCCACTGTTTTTT
J: TRBJ2-1; D: TRBD2; size: .; V: TRBV29-1; CDR3: CSARLAGGNEQFF; DNA: TGCAGCGCAAGACTAGCGGGGGGGAATGAGCAGTTCTTC
J: TRBJ2-7; D: .; size: .; V: TRBV9; CDR3: CASSAYYEQYF; DNA: TGTGCCAGCAGCGCGTACTACGAGCAGTACTTC
J: TRBJ1-2; D: .; size: .; V: TRBV5-5; CDR3: CASSLVLSYGYTF; DNA: TGTGCCAGCAGCTTGGTACTCTCCTATGGCTACACCTTC
J: TRBJ1-1; D: .; size: .; V: TRBV6-1; CDR3: CASSEGTEAFF; DNA: TGTGCCAGCAGTGAAGGGACTGAAGCTTTCTTT
J: TRBJ2-7; D: TRBD1; size: .; V: TRBV5-1; CDR3: CASSLSGTGSHEQYF; DNA: TGCGCCAGCAGCTTGTCCGGGACAGGGTCGCATGAGCAGTACTTC
J: TRBJ2-1; D: TRBD1; size: .; V: TRBV7-9; CDR3: CASSLGYGDSAREQFF; DNA: TGTGCCAGCAGCTTAGGGTATGGGGACAGCGCACGTGAGCAGTTCTTC
J: TRBJ1-1; D: .; size: .; V: TRBV19; CDR3: CAILGPNTEAFF; DNA: TGTGCCATCCTAGGACCGAACACTGAAGCTTTCTTT
J: TRBJ1-5; D: .; size: .; V: TRBV19; CDR3: CASSNRVGMASNQPQHF; DNA: TGTGCCAGTAGTAATCGGGTTGGAATGGCGAGCAATCAGCCCCAGCATTTT
J: TRBJ2-2; D: .; size: .; V: TRBV7-9; CDR3: CASNVYGAGELFF; DNA: TGTGCCAGCAACGTCTACGGGGCCGGGGAGCTGTTTTTT
J: TRBJ1-1; D: .; size: .; V: TRBV14; CDR3: CASSQGQSLMNTEAFF; DNA: TGTGCCAGCAGCCAGGGGCAGTCCCTCATGAACACTGAAGCTTTCTTT
J: TRBJ2-2; D: .; size: .; V: TRBV10-3; CDR3: CATRDPSKNTGELFF; DNA: TGTGCCACCAGGGACCCATCAAAGAACACCGGGGAGCTGTTTTTT
J: TRBJ2-3; D: TRBD2; size: .; V: TRBV15; CDR3: CATSSPAGPTDTQYF; DNA: TGTGCCACCAGCAGTCCAGCGGGGCCCACAGATACGCAGTATTTT
J: TRBJ2-7; D: .; size: .; V: TRBV11-3; CDR3: CASSSRRGPSYEQYF; DNA: TGTGCCAGCAGCTCCCGTCGGGGGCCCTCCTACGAGCAGTACTTC
J: TRBJ1-5; D: TRBD1; size: .; V: TRBV6-6; CDR3: CASSYTTGINQPQHF; DNA: TGTGCCAGCAGTTACACGACAGGGATCAATCAGCCCCAGCATTTT
J: TRBJ2-2; D: TRBD1; size: .; V: TRBV7-9; CDR3: CASSRYGQGVNTGELFF; DNA: TGTGCCAGCAGCCGCTACGGACAGGGGGTGAACACCGGGGAGCTGTTTTTT
J: TRBJ1-2; D: .; size: .; V: TRBV12-3/TRBV12-4; CDR3: CASSLGDGYTF; DNA: TGTGCCAGCAGTTTAGGGGATGGCTACACCTTC
J: TRBJ1-1; D: TRBD1; size: .; V: TRBV5-6; CDR3: CASSSGQVNTEAFF; DNA: TGTGCCAGCAGCTCCGGACAGGTGAACACTGAAGCTTTCTTT
J: TRBJ1-1; D: .; size: .; V: TRBV18; CDR3: CASSPQRESEAFF; DNA: TGTGCCAGCTCACCACAACGAGAGTCTGAAGCTTTCTTT
J: TRBJ1-5; D: .; size: once; V: TRBV5-1; CDR3: CASSLVPGEPQHF; DNA: TGCGCCAGCAGCCTGGTCCCAGGGGAGCCCCAGCATTTT
J: TRBJ1-1; D: .; size: .; V: TRBV21-1; CDR3: CASITPEGNTEAFF; DNA: TGTGCCAGCATCACACCCGAGGGAAACACTGAAGCTTTCTTT
J: TRBJ2-2; D: .; size: .; V: TRBV7-2; CDR3: CASSPPIGGWDGELFF; DNA: TGTGCCAGCAGCCCCCCTATCGGCGGGTGGGACGGGGAGCTGTTTTTT
J: TRBJ2-5; D: .; size: .; V: TRBV3-1/TRBV3-2; CDR3: CASSQEMGEQETQYF; DNA: TGTGCCAGCAGCCAAGAGATGGGGGAACAAGAGACCCAGTACTTC
J: TRBJ1-5; D: TRBD1; size: few; V: TRBV19; CDR3: CASSMGRGQEGPQHF; DNA: TGTGCCAGTAGTATGGGCAGGGGGCAGGAGGGTCCCCAGCATTTT
J: TRBJ2-5; D: TRBD2; size: .; V: TRBV10-3; CDR3: CAISVIFREGPEETQYF; DNA: TGTGCCATCAGTGTCATCTTCCGGGAGGGCCCGGAAGAGACCCAGTACTTC
J: TRBJ1-1; D: .; size: .; V: TRBV5-1; CDR3: CASSFSLDPTEAFF; DNA: TGCGCCAGCAGCTTCTCTCTGGACCCAACTGAAGCTTTCTTT
J: TRBJ1-1; D: .; size: .; V: TRBV6-2/TRBV6-3; CDR3: CASSYLVGRGIEAFF; DNA: TGTGCCAGCAGTTACCTTGTGGGCCGGGGGATTGAAGCTTTCTTT
J: TRBJ1-4; D: .; size: .; V: TRBV6-4; CDR3: CASSELPGTNEKLFF; DNA: TGTGCCAGCAGTGAACTCCCAGGGACTAATGAAAAACTGTTTTTT
J: TRBJ2-5; D: .; size: .; V: TRBV24-1; CDR3: CATSDGVTQETQYF; DNA: TGTGCCACCAGTGATGGGGTGACCCAAGAGACCCAGTACTTC
J: TRBJ1-1; D: .; size: .; V: TRBV9; CDR3: CASSQGPRTEAFF; DNA: TGTGCCAGCTCCCAGGGTCCCCGGACTGAAGCTTTCTTT
J: TRBJ2-1; D: TRBD2; size: .; V: TRBV27; CDR3: CASSLGTSGGNEQFF; DNA: TGTGCCAGCAGTTTGGGGACTAGCGGGGGTAATGAGCAGTTCTTC
J: TRBJ2-7; D: .; size: .; V: TRBV6-5; CDR3: CASVRQVSYEQYF; DNA: TGTGCCAGCGTAAGACAGGTCTCCTACGAGCAGTACTTC
J: TRBJ2-7; D: TRBD2; size: .; V: TRBV20-1; CDR3: CSASGGGDEQYF; DNA: TGCAGTGCTAGTGGTGGGGGGGACGAGCAGTACTTC
J: TRBJ2-3; D: TRBD2; size: .; V: TRBV6-5; CDR3: CASSPPGGDTQYF; DNA: TGTGCCAGCAGCCCGCCGGGGGGAGATACGCAGTATTTT
J: TRBJ2-1; D: TRBD1; size: .; V: TRBV12-3/TRBV12-4; CDR3: CASRTGGHEQFF; DNA: TGTGCCAGCAGAACAGGGGGCCATGAGCAGTTCTTC
J: TRBJ2-1; D: .; size: .; V: TRBV12-5; CDR3: CASGPVGGSSYNEQFF; DNA: TGTGCTAGTGGCCCGGTAGGGGGGAGCTCCTACAATGAGCAGTTCTTC
J: TRBJ2-5; D: .; size: .; V: TRBV2; CDR3: CASSEVGDVVETQYF; DNA: TGTGCCAGCAGTGAAGTGGGGGATGTGGTCGAGACCCAGTACTTC
J: TRBJ2-1; D: .; size: .; V: TRBV19; CDR3: CASSTRSSSYNEQFF; DNA: TGTGCCAGTAGTACCAGGTCCAGCTCCTACAATGAGCAGTTCTTC
J: TRBJ2-6; D: .; size: once; V: TRBV7-7; CDR3: CASSLADSGANVLTF; DNA: TGTGCTAGCAGCTTAGCGGACTCTGGGGCCAACGTCCTGACTTTC